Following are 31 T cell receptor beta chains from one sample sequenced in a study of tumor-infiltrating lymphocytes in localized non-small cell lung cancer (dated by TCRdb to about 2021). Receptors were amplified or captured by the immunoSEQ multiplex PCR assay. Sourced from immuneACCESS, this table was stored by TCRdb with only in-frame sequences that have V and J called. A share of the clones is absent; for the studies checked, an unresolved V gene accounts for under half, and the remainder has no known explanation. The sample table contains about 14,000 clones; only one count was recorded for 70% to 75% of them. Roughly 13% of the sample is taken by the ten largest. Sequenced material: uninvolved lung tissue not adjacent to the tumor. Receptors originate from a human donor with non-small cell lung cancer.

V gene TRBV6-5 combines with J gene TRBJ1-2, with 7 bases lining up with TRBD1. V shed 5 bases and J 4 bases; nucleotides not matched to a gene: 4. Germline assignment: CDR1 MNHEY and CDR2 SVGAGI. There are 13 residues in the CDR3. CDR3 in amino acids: CASSTGVFYGYTF. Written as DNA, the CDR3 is TGTGCCAGCAGTACAGGGGTCTTCTATGGCTACACCTTC.

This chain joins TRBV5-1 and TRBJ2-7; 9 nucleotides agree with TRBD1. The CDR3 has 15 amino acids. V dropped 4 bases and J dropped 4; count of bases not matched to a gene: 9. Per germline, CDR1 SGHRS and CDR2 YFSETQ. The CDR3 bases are TGCGCCAGCAGCCCCACAGGGGGCGCAGTATACGAGCAGTACTTC. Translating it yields CASSPTGGAVYEQYF.

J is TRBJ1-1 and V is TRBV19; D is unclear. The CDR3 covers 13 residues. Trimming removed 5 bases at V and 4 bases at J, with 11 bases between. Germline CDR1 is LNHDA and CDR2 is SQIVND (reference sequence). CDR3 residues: CASSGPSGTEAFF. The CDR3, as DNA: TGTGCCAGTAGTGGCCCCTCGGGCACTGAAGCTTTCTTT.

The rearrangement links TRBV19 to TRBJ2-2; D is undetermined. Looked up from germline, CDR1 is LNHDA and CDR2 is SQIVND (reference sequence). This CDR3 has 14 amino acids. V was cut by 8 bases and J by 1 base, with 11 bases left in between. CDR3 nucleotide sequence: TGTGCCAGTGGGGTGGATGGGAACACCGGGGAGCTGTTTTTT. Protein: CASGVDGNTGELFF.

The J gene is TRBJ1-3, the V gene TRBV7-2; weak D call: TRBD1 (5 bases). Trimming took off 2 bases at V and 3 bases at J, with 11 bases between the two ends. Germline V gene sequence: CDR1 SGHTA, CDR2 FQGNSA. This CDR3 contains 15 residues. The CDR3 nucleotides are TGTGCCAGCAGCTTATCAGGGCCGGGTGGAAACACCATATATTTT. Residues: CASSLSGPGGNTIYF.

CDR3 nucleotides: TGTGCCAGCAGTCACAGGGACTCGGCTTTCTTT. As protein: CASSHRDSAFF. The chain links TRBV6-5 to TRBJ1-1, with D possibly matching TRBD1 (6 bases). The germline V gene encodes CDR1 MNHEY and CDR2 SVGAGI. V lost 5 bases and J lost 11, with 12 bases in between. There are 11 residues in the CDR3.

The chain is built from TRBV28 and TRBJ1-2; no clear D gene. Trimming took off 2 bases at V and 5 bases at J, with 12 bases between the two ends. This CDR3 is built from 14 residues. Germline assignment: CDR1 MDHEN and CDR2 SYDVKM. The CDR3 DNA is TGTGCCAGCAGTTTACCGTCCCCCCAATATGGCTACACCTTC. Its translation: CASSLPSPQYGYTF.

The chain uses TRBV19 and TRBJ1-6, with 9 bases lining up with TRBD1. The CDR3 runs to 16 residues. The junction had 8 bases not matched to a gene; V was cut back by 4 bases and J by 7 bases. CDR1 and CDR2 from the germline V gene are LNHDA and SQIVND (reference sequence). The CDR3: CASSNNRGHENSPLHF. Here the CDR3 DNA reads TGTGCCAGTAGTAACAACAGGGGGCACGAGAATTCACCCCTCCACTTT.

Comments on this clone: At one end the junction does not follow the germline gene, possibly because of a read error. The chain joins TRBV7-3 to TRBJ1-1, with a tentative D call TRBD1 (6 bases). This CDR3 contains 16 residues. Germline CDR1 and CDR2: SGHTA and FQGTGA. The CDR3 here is CASSITGNVMNTEAFF. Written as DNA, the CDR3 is TGTGCCAGCAGCATAACAGGGAACGTGATGAACACTGAAGCTTTCTTT.

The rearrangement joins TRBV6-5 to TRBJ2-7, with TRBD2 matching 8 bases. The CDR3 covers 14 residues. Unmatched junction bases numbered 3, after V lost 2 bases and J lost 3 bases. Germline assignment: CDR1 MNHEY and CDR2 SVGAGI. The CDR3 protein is CASSYNREGYEQYF. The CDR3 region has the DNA TGTGCCAGCAGTTACAATCGGGAGGGCTACGAGCAGTACTTC.

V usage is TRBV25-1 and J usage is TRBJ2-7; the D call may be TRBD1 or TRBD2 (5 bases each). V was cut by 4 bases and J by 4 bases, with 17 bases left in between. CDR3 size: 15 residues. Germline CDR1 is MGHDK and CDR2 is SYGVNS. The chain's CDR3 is CASSARAPGAYEQYF. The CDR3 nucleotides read TGTGCCAGCAGTGCCCGGGCCCCCGGGGCATACGAGCAGTACTTC.

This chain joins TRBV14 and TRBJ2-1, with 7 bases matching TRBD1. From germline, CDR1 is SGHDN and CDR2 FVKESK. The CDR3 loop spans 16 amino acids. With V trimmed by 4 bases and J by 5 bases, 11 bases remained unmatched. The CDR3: CASSPTGSRRNNEQFF. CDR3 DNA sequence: TGTGCCAGCAGCCCGACAGGGTCGCGAAGAAACAATGAGCAGTTCTTC.

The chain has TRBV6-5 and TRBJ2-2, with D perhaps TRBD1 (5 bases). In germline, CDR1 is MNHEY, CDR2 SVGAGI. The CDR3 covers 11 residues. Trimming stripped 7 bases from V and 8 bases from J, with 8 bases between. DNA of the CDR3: TGTGCCAGCACCAAGGGGGGGGAGCTGTTTTTT. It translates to CASTKGGELFF.

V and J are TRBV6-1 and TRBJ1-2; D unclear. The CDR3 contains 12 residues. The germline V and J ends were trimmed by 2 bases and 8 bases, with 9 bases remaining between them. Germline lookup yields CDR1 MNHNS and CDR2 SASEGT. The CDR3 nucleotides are TGTGCCAGCAGTGAATCCCTCCTGGGCTACACCTTC. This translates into CASSESLLGYTF.

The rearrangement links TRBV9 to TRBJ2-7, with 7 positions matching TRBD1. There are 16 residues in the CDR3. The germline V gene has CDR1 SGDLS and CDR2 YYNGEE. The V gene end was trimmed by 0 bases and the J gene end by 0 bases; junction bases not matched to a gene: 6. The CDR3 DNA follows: TGTGCCAGCAGCGTAGGGCCGGGACAGAGCTCCTACGAGCAGTACTTC. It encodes CASSVGPGQSSYEQYF.

The CDR3 loop is CASSSADRIYGYTF. The CDR3 DNA is TGCGCCAGCAGCTCAGCGGACAGAATCTATGGCTACACCTTC. The genes are TRBV5-1 and TRBJ1-2; D is perhaps TRBD1 (6 bases). V gave up 3 bases and J gave up 4 bases, with 13 bases separating them. There are 14 residues in the CDR3. Germline V lookup: CDR1 SGHRS, CDR2 YFSETQ.

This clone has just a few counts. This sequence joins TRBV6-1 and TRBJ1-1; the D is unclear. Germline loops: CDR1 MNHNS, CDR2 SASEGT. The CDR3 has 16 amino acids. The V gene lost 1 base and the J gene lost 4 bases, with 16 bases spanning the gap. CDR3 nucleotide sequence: TGTGCCAGCAGTGAAGGGGGAGGGATGAGAGGCACTGAAGCTTTCTTT. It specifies CASSEGGGMRGTEAFF.

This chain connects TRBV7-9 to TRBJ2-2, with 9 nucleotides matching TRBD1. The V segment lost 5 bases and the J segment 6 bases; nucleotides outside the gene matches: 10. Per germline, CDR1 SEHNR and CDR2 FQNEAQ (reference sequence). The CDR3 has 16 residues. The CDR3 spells CASSPPGQGRSGELFF. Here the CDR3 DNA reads TGTGCCAGCAGCCCACCGGGACAGGGACGGTCCGGGGAGCTGTTTTTT.

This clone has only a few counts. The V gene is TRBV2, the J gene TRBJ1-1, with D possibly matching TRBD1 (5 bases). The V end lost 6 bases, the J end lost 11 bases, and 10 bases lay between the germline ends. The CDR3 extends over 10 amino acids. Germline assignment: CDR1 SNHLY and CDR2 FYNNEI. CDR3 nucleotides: TGTGCCAGCAGGGGGACTATGGCTTTCTTT. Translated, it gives CASRGTMAFF.

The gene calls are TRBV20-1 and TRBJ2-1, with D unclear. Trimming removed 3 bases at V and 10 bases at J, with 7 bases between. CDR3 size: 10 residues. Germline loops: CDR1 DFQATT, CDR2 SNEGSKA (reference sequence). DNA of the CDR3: TGCAGTGCTAGGAGGAACGAGCAGTTCTTC. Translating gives CSARRNEQFF.

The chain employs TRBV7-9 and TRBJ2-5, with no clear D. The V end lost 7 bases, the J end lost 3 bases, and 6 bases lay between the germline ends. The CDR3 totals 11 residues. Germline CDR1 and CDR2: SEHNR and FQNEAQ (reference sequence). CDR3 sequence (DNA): TGTGCCAGCACCCTTGAAGAGACCCAGTACTTC. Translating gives CASTLEETQYF.

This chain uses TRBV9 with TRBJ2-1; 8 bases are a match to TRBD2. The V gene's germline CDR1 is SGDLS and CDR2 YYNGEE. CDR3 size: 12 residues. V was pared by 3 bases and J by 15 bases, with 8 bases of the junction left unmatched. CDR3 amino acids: CASSASGSKLFF. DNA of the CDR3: TGTGCCAGCAGCGCCAGCGGGAGTAAATTGTTCTTC.

The CDR3 region is CASSPEGQGAYGNTIYF. In DNA, the CDR3 is TGTGCCAGCAGCCCCGAGGGACAGGGGGCTTATGGAAACACCATATATTTT. This rearrangement joins TRBV7-2 to TRBJ1-3; 12 bases map to TRBD1. Germline CDR1 and CDR2: SGHTA and FQGNSA. Trimming took 5 bases from V and 3 from J; bases not matched to a gene: 8. The CDR3 runs 17 residues.

The CDR3 spells CAWSTGARAAGELFF. CDR3 DNA sequence: TGTGCCTGGTCGACCGGGGCCCGGGCGGCCGGGGAGCTGTTTTTT. The chain carries TRBV30 and TRBJ2-2, with D perhaps matching TRBD1 or TRBD2 (5 bases each). V lost 5 bases, J lost 6 bases, and 19 bases lay in between. Germline values: CDR1 GTSNPN, CDR2 SVGIG (reference sequence). The CDR3 is 15 amino acids.

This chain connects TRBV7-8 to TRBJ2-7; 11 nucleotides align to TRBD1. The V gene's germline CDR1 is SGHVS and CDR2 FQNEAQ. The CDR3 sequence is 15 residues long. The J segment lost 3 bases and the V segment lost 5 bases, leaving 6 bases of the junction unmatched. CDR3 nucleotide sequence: TGTGCCAGCAGCCCCGGGACAGGGGGGTTCTACGAGCAGTACTTC. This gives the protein CASSPGTGGFYEQYF. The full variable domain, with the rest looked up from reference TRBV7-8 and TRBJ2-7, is GAGVSQSPRYKVAKRGQDVALRCDPISGHVSLFWYQQALGQGPEFLTYFQNEAQLDKSGLPSDRFFAERPEGSVSTLKIQRTQQEDSAVYLCASSPGTGGFYEQYFGPGTRLTVT.

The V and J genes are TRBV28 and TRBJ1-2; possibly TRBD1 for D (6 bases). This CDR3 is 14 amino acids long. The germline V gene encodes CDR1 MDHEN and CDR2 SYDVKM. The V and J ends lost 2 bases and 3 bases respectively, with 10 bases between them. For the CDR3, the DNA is TGTGCCAGCAGTTTAAGGGGGGCAGACTATGGCTACACCTTC. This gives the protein CASSLRGADYGYTF.

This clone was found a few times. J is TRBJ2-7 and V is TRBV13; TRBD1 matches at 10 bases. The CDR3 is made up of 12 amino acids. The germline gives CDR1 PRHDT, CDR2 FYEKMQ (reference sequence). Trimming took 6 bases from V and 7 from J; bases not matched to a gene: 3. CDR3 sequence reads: CASSQDRGEQYF. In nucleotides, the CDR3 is TGTGCCAGCAGTCAGGACAGGGGGGAGCAGTACTTC.

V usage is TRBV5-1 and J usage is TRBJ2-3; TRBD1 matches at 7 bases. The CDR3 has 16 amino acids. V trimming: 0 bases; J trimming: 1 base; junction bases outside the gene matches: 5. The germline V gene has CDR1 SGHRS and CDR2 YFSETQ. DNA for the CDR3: TGCGCCAGCAGCTTGGTTGGGACAGATCGCACAGATACGCAGTATTTT. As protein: CASSLVGTDRTDTQYF.

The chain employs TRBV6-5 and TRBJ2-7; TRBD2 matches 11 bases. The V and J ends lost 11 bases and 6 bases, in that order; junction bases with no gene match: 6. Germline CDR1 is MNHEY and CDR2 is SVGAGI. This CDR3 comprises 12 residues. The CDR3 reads CAVSGLAAEQYF. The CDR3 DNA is TGTGCCGTCTCGGGACTAGCGGCCGAGCAGTACTTC.

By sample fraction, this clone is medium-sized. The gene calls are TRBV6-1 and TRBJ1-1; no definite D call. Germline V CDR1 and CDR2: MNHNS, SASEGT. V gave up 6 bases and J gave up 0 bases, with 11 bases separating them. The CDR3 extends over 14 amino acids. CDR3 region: CASSNGQMNTEAFF. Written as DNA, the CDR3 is TGTGCCAGCAGCAACGGCCAGATGAACACTGAAGCTTTCTTT.

CDR3 sequence reads: CASSGTSGGADTQYF. The CDR3 DNA reads as TGTGCCAGCAGTGGGACTAGCGGGGGGGCAGATACGCAGTATTTT. The chain carries TRBV6-5 and TRBJ2-3; 16 bases agree with TRBD2. Per germline, CDR1 MNHEY and CDR2 SVGAGI. There are 15 residues in the CDR3. J lost 4 bases, V lost 5 bases, and 0 bases had no gene match.